A selection of T cell receptor beta chains follows, all from one sample in a study of cytomegalovirus exposure and HLA in healthy donors. The repertoire was sequenced with immunoSEQ multiplex PCR; TCRdb's copy has only in-frame clones and lacks some. This table has 30,000 to 35,000 clones, more than 65% appearing once. The specimen sequenced was PBMCs. The receptors were sampled from a woman aged 18 to 35 in good health and CMV-seronegative. The conserved cysteine and the conserved F or W are not part of the CDR3 here.

TRBV5-1	TRBJ2-5	ASSLDSGPQETQY
TRBV13	TRBJ2-7	ASSGTYSYEQY
TRBV5-1	TRBJ2-5	ASSAGTSGGQETQY
TRBV7-2	TRBJ2-2	ASSLRDRDTGELF
TRBV2	TRBJ1-2	ASGGGRSDYGYT
TRBV4-2	TRBJ2-1	ASSQDSGGIEYNEQF
TRBV6-5	TRBJ2-5	ASSSGTGGQETQY
TRBV18	TRBJ1-1	ASSPTTESVVAF
TRBV7-2	TRBJ2-3	ASSLNSGGAPDTQY
TRBV7-9	TRBJ2-1	ASSPNSGGAYNEQF
TRBV4-3	TRBJ2-2	ASSQLAGCHGELF
TRBV7-3	TRBJ2-3	ASSSGLAGRTDTQY
TRBV6-4	TRBJ2-3	ASSEGRGEADTQY
TRBV25-1	TRBJ1-2	ASSDNAVGYT
TRBV19	TRBJ1-4	ASSTQGKGTNEKLF
TRBV7-2	TRBJ2-3	ASSLLAGEADTQY
TRBV7-8	TRBJ2-1	ASSSSGGSYNEQF
TRBV2	TRBJ1-2	ASRMGQGGGYT
TRBV5-1	TRBJ2-3	ASSPGSGDTQY
TRBV9	TRBJ1-2	ASRGDRDYGYT
TRBV30	TRBJ1-2	AWTAQTTGYT
TRBV27	TRBJ1-2	ASSQAGTVTNYGYT
TRBV19	TRBJ2-7	ASRDRGPHEQY
TRBV6-4	TRBJ2-1	ASSPSHGRGVNEQF
TRBV5-4	TRBJ2-3	ASSLGLAGGDTQY
TRBV7-6	TRBJ2-7	ASSLLQGREQY
TRBV11-2	TRBJ2-3	ASSSWDITGTDTQY
TRBV9	TRBJ2-7	ASSAGTGGYEQY
TRBV4-1	TRBJ2-1	ASSQDPAGGITSSYNEQF
TRBV5-4	TRBJ1-1	ASSHRDRRNTEAF
TRBV28	TRBJ2-1	ASRRQTNEQF
TRBV7-2	TRBJ2-2	ASSLISGIGNTGELF
TRBV4-2	TRBJ1-4	ASREGTGGEKLF
TRBV5-1	TRBJ1-2	ASSADSGQVDGYT
TRBV10-1	TRBJ1-2	ASRGRRGYT
TRBV5-4	TRBJ1-2	ASSLVQGAYGYT
TRBV29-1	TRBJ2-2	SVEVGQGTGELF
TRBV7-2	TRBJ2-5	ASSRGETQY
TRBV19	TRBJ2-2	ASRPRAGSNTGELF
TRBV7-2	TRBJ2-3	ASRLISGTSGETDTQY
TRBV4-1	TRBJ2-3	ASSQDYRELADTQY
TRBV7-9	TRBJ1-4	ASSFGQGANEKLF
TRBV9	TRBJ2-2	ASSSDSGELF
TRBV12-5	TRBJ1-2	ASGYYPDRGLFVDGYP
TRBV28	TRBJ1-6	ASSLGSGFNNSPLH
TRBV5-1	TRBJ1-2	ASSSPTGTH
TRBV4-3	TRBJ1-6	ASSQAFGPNSPLH
TRBV6-5	TRBJ2-5	ASMTPGTQY
TRBV7-2	TRBJ1-6	ASSLGGTGYSPLN
TRBV5-6	TRBJ2-7	ASSLYDRVEQY
TRBV6-5	TRBJ2-7	ASSYRGGGYEQY
TRBV7-2	TRBJ2-7	ASSSSGRGAAEQY
TRBV5-4	TRBJ2-5	ASSARTGPGETQY
TRBV5-6	TRBJ1-2	ASTLDQGFGYP
TRBV10-3	TRBJ2-7	AISGSGLAGAKGSYEQY
TRBV15	TRBJ2-1	ATSREQRGAGDEQF